The text below deals with one T cell receptor beta chain. The table lists this clone with a count of one. Which antigen it targets is not known. The sample holds no much larger clone one base away, and base qualities are not on file. The sample originates from a study of blood T cell repertoires in COVID-19 (dated by TCRdb to about 2020). About the study as a whole: Samples covering the acute and convalescent phases of COVID-19 were provided by collaborators in the United States, Italy and Spain. Deeply sampled blood TCRbeta repertoires from subjects exposed to, actively infected with, or recovered from COVID-19 were included in the dataset. The repertoires were released in a freely available public database intended as a resource for research on the immune response to SARS-CoV-2. Nearly every sample came with metadata listing a de-identified subject ID, COVID-19 status, age in years and sex. The samples were drawn from two sources: the first 160 participants of the ongoing ImmuneRACE study, and 1,254 subjects contributed by 6 global collaborators. The prospective study material was composed of cDNA or gDNA derived from T cells, B-cell-depleted T cells, or PBMCs. Where available, HLA class I and class II types were obtained from metadata supplied by the sample provider rather than from assay-based typing.

Enrolling through a virtual design, the prospective study's participants ranged in age from roughly 18 to 89 years and lived across 24 United States geographic areas. In the prospective study, cohorts were assigned on the basis of participant-reported clinical history obtained from a screening survey and a study questionnaire. Recovered participants in ImmuneRACE Cohort 3 were defined by two consecutive negative NP/OP PCR tests, clearance by a healthcare professional, or resolution of symptoms. In the prospective study, whole blood, serum and a nasopharyngeal or oropharyngeal swab were collected from each participant by mobile phlebotomists. Over a roughly 2-month period, participants in the prospective study had the option of providing additional blood draws and questionnaires. Before DNA extraction, prospective study blood samples were shipped either frozen or at room temperature. TCRbeta CDR3 regions were amplified from genomic DNA by means of the immunoSEQ Assay, a bias-controlled multiplex PCR. In the original analysis: The number of nucleated cells in each sample was estimated by amplification of reference gene primers within the assay. Sequence reads were collapsed and filtered to measure the absolute abundance of every unique TCRbeta CDR3 rearrangement. For each sample, productive Simpson clonality was calculated as the square root of Simpson's diversity index across productive rearrangements. TCRdb took over this immuneACCESS table, retaining in-frame rearrangements with V and J assigned. Such tables are incomplete; in checked studies, under half of the missing clones stem from an unresolved V gene, and the remainder is unexplained. The V and J calls and clone size were taken over from that table, and D and trimming were inferred from the DNA. Across this sample there are a few hundred thousand clones, with 84% seen only once. Around 6.5% of the sample lies in the top ten.

Inclusive of the bounding cysteine and phenylalanine, the CDR3 is 14 residues long. CDR3 DNA only is kept here, 42 bases in frame from base 1. Clipping removes 0 bases from V and 7 bases from J, with 4 as the unmatched junction base count. According to the germline V gene (reference sequence), CDR1 reads SGHNT and CDR2 reads YYREEE. The paper's findings and limits, for the study overall: The amount of clinical and demographic metadata varied by source and participant and was provided uncurated.

Rearrangement joined TRBV5-4 to TRBJ1-2; 9 middle bases align to TRBD1. This clonotype was sampled from a woman aged 35 to 49 who had recovered from COVID-19. Sequenced material: PBMCs or T cells enriched from blood (not recorded which). This receptor has the CDR3 CASSLEDRGGGYTF. The DNA is TGTGCCAGCAGCTTGGAGGACAGGGGAGGTGGCTACACCTTC.